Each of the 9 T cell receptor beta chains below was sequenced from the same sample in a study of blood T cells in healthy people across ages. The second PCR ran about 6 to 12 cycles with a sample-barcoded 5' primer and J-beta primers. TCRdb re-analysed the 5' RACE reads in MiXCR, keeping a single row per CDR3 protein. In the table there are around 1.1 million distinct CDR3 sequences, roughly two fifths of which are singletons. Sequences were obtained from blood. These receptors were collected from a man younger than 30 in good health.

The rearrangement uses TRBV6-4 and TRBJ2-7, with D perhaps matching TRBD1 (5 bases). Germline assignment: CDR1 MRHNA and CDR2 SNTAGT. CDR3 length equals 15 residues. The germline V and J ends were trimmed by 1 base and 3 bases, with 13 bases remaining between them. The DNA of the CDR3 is TGTGCCAGCAGTGACTTGGCAGGGATTTTCTACGAGCAGTACTTC. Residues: CASSDLAGIFYEQYF.

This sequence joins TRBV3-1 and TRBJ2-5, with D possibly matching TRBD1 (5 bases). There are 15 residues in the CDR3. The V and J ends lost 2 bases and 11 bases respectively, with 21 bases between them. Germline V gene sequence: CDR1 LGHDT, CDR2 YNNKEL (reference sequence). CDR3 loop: CASSQTGSGGNGQYF. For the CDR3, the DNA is TGTGCCAGCAGCCAAACAGGATCTGGTGGCAATGGGCAGTACTTC.

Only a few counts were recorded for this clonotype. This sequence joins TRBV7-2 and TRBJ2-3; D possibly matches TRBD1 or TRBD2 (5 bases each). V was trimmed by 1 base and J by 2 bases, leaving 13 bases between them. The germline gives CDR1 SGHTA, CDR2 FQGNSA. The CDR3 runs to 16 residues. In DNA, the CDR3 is TGTGCCAGCAGCTTAGTGGGGGATCCGACCACAGATACGCAGTATTTT. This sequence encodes CASSLVGDPTTDTQYF.

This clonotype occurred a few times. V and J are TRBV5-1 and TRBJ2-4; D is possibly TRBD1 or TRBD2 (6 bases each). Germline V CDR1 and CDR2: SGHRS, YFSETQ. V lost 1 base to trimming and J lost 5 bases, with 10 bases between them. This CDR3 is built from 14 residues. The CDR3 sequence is CASSLSGAQNIQYF. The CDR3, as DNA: TGCGCCAGCAGCTTGTCGGGGGCTCAAAACATTCAGTACTTC.

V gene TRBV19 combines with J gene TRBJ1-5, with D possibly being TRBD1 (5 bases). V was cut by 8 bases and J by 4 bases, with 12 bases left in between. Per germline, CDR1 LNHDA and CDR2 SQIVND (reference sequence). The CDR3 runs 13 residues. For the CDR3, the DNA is TGTGCCAGTTCCCGGGACGTAAATCAGCCCCAGCATTTT. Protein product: CASSRDVNQPQHF. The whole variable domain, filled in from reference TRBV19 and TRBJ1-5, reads DGGITQSPKYLFRKEGQNVTLSCEQNLNHDAMYWYRQDPGQGLRLIYYSQIVNDFQKGDIAEGYSVSREKKESFPLTVTSAQKNPTAFYLCASSRDVNQPQHFGDGTRLSIL.

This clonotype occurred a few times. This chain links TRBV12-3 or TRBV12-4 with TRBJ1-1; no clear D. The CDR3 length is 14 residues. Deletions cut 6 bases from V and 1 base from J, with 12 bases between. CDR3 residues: CASSPAGPNTEAFF. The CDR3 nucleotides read TGTGCCAGCAGCCCCGCCGGGCCGAACACTGAAGCTTTCTTT.

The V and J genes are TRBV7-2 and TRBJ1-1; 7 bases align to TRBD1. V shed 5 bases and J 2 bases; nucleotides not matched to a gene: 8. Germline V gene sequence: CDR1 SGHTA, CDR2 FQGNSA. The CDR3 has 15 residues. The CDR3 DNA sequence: TGTGCCAGCAGCACTAGACAGGGAAAAAACACTGAAGCTTTCTTT. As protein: CASSTRQGKNTEAFF.

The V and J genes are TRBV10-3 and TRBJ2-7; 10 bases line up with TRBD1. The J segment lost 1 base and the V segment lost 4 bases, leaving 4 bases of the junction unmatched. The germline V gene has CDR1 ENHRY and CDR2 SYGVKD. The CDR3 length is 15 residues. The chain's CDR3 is CAISVGTGVSYEQYF. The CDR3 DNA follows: TGTGCCATCAGTGTAGGGACAGGGGTTTCCTACGAGCAGTACTTC.

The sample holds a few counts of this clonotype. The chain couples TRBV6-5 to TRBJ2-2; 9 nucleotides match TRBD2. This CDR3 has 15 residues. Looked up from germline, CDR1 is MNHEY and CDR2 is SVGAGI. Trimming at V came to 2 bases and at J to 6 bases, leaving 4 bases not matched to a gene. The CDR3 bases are TGTGCCAGCAGTTACAGCGGGGGGTTCTCCGGGGAGCTGTTTTTT. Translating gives CASSYSGGFSGELFF.